The 23 T cell receptor beta chains given below trace back to one sample, sequenced in a study of blood T cell repertoires in COVID-19. The data were produced by immunoSEQ multiplex PCR, yet TCRdb's version contains in-frame clones alone and is incomplete. The sample carries 120,000 or so clones, over 70% recorded once. Source material: peripheral blood. All receptors derive from a woman aged 50 to 60 with acute or convalescent COVID-19.

The rearrangement links TRBV29-1 to TRBJ1-5; TRBD1 might be the D (5 bases). Trimming pared 6 bases from V and 0 bases from J, leaving 9 bases between. The germline V gene encodes CDR1 SQVTM and CDR2 ANQGSEA. The CDR3 is 13 residues long. The CDR3 DNA sequence: TGCAGCGTCCGACAGAGTAGCAATCAGCCCCAGCATTTT. It encodes CSVRQSSNQPQHF. Full variable domain (rest looked up from reference TRBV29-1 and TRBJ1-5): SAVISQKPSRDICQRGTSLTIQCQVDSQVTMMFWYRQQPGQSLTLIATANQGSEATYESGFVIDKFPISRPNLTFSTLTVSNMSPEDSSIYLCSVRQSSNQPQHFGDGTRLSIL.

V gene TRBV7-8 combines with J gene TRBJ2-2, with 14 bases fitting TRBD2. V shed 2 bases and J 7 bases; nucleotides not matched to a gene: 9. Germline-derived CDR1 and CDR2 are SGHVS and FQNEAQ. The CDR3 has 18 amino acids. In DNA form, the CDR3 reads TGTGCCAGCAGCTTACAGAGACTAGCGGGGGGGAGTTTCGGGGAGCTGTTTTTT. It codes for CASSLQRLAGGSFGELFF.

This clone was counted between two and nine times. This sequence joins TRBV21-1 and TRBJ2-5; the DNA was not used to check the table's D call, TRBD2. TRBV21-1 is classified as a pseudogene. The CDR3 runs 18 residues. The CDR3 sequence is CASSKSTSGGSQQETQYF. In nucleotides, the CDR3 is TGTGCCAGCAGCAAGTCAACTAGCGGGGGGTCTCAACAAGAGACCCAGTACTTC.

This chain uses TRBV10-3 with TRBJ2-7; 7 bases are a match to TRBD2. J lost 5 bases, V lost 10 bases, and 8 bases had no gene match. The CDR3 runs 12 residues. Germline V lookup: CDR1 ENHRY, CDR2 SYGVKD. CDR3 amino acids: CATKSGNDEQYF. In nucleotides, the CDR3 is TGTGCCACGAAAAGCGGGAACGACGAGCAGTACTTC.

The chain has TRBV2 and TRBJ1-1; no firm D call. V was trimmed by 6 bases and J by 11 bases, leaving 13 bases between them. This CDR3 is 11 amino acids long. Germline V lookup: CDR1 SNHLY, CDR2 FYNNEI. CDR3 in amino acids: CASSRTYGAFF. CDR3 nucleotides: TGTGCCAGCAGCCGGACTTACGGGGCTTTCTTT.

This sequence joins TRBV30 and TRBJ2-6, with no clear D. CDR1 GTSNPN and CDR2 SVGIG come from the germline V gene (reference sequence). V gave up 4 bases and J gave up 0 bases, with 7 bases separating them. The CDR3 consists of 14 residues. The CDR3: CAWNEISGANVLTF. CDR3 nucleotide sequence: TGTGCCTGGAACGAGATCTCTGGGGCCAACGTCCTGACTTTC. The entire variable domain, with the rest obtained from reference TRBV30 and TRBJ2-6, is as follows: SQTIHQWPATLVQPVGSPLSLECTVEGTSNPNLYWYRQAAGRGLQLLFYSVGIGQISSEVPQNLSASRPQDRQFILSSKKLLLSDSGFYLCAWNEISGANVLTFGAGSRLTVL.

The chain employs TRBV6-5 and TRBJ2-3, with TRBD2 identical over 7 bases. This CDR3 region has 15 residues. Germline assignment: CDR1 MNHEY and CDR2 SVGAGI. After removal of 4 bases from V and 4 bases from J, the junction contained 8 bases not matched to a gene. CDR3 DNA sequence: TGTGCCAGCAGTTGGGGGGGACCGGGGTCAGATACGCAGTATTTT. Translation gives CASSWGGPGSDTQYF.

V and J are TRBV5-4 and TRBJ2-2; 12 bases align to TRBD2. This CDR3 region has 16 residues. The V segment lost 5 bases and the J segment 2 bases; nucleotides outside the gene matches: 4. Per the germline V gene, CDR1 is SGHNT and CDR2 is YYREEE (reference sequence). This chain's CDR3 is CASRTTSGSNTGELFF. For the CDR3, the DNA is TGTGCCAGCAGGACGACTAGCGGGAGTAACACCGGGGAGCTGTTTTTT.

The rearrangement joins TRBV19 to TRBJ1-1; D unresolved. V lost 5 bases and J 3 bases, leaving 10 bases between the germline ends. The germline gives CDR1 LNHDA, CDR2 SQIVND (reference sequence). This CDR3 region has 13 residues. CDR3 protein: CASSLRLHTEAFF. The CDR3 DNA is TGTGCCAGTAGTCTCCGACTGCACACTGAAGCTTTCTTT.

V usage is TRBV18 and J usage is TRBJ1-4; no definite D call. Trimming removed 0 bases at V and 8 bases at J, with 7 bases between. Germline V gene lookup returns CDR1 KGHSH and CDR2 LQKENI. The CDR3 extends over 13 amino acids. The CDR3 spells CASSPPLREKLFF. The DNA of the CDR3 is TGTGCCAGCTCACCACCGTTGAGAGAAAAACTGTTTTTT.

This clone was found once. This sequence joins TRBV14 and TRBJ2-5; TRBD1 aligns across 8 bases. Germline V CDR1 and CDR2: SGHDN, FVKESK. CDR3 length: 14 amino acids. V gave up 4 bases and J gave up 6 bases; unmatched junction bases: 7. The CDR3 nucleotides read TGTGCCAGCAGCCCGCGGGACAGGCCCAAGACCCAGTACTTC. This encodes CASSPRDRPKTQYF.

The chain links TRBV18 to TRBJ2-1; 12 nucleotides match TRBD2. This CDR3 has 18 amino acids. Trimming removed 6 bases from V and 0 bases from J; junction bases left unmatched: 9. The germline V gene has CDR1 KGHSH and CDR2 LQKENI. The CDR3 is CASSQTLTSGGSYNEQFF. In DNA, the CDR3 is TGTGCCAGCTCGCAAACGTTGACTAGCGGGGGCTCCTACAATGAGCAGTTCTTC.

V gene TRBV28 combines with J gene TRBJ1-2; D not certain. Trimming pared 5 bases from V and 4 bases from J, leaving 14 bases between. Germline lookup yields CDR1 MDHEN and CDR2 SYDVKM. There are 14 residues in the CDR3. CDR3 in DNA: TGTGCCAGCAGTGTGACGGGTTCCACCTATGGCTACACCTTC. Protein sequence: CASSVTGSTYGYTF.

V gene TRBV6-5 combines with J gene TRBJ1-6; D is perhaps TRBD1 (5 bases). V lost 5 bases and J lost 10, with 15 bases in between. Germline V lookup: CDR1 MNHEY, CDR2 SVGAGI. The CDR3 runs to 14 residues. In DNA, the CDR3 is TGTGCCAGCAGTCGAGACAGATATGGCTCACCCCTCCACTTT. This gives the protein CASSRDRYGSPLHF.

This clone was counted once. The chain combines TRBV5-4 with TRBJ1-2, with unresolved D. The CDR3 is 15 residues long. V lost 4 bases and J lost 2, with 15 bases in between. Germline loops: CDR1 SGHNT, CDR2 YYREEE (reference sequence). CDR3: CASSPPVDTNYGYTF. The CDR3 bases are TGTGCCAGCAGCCCCCCCGTAGACACAAACTATGGCTACACCTTC.

This chain uses TRBV27 with TRBJ1-2, with a tentative D call TRBD1 (6 bases). The germline V gene encodes CDR1 MNHEY and CDR2 SMNVEV (reference sequence). The CDR3 length is 11 residues. V lost 11 bases and J 8 bases, leaving 15 bases between the germline ends. This CDR3 reads CASWGGLGYTF. In DNA form, the CDR3 reads TGTGCCTCGTGGGGGGGGCTGGGCTACACCTTC.

The V gene is TRBV5-6, the J gene TRBJ1-1; D is uncertain. The germline CDR1 and CDR2 sequences are SGHDT and YYEEEE. This CDR3 comprises 17 residues. V was trimmed by 4 bases and J by 8 bases, leaving 27 bases between them. CDR3: CASSPVARLGFRREAFF. CDR3 DNA sequence: TGTGCCAGCAGCCCCGTTGCCCGCCTCGGGTTCCGTCGAGAAGCTTTCTTT.

V usage is TRBV28 and J usage is TRBJ2-7; D gene ambiguous. The CDR3 is made up of 12 amino acids. The V end lost 4 bases, the J end lost 3 bases, and 7 bases lay between the germline ends. Germline V gives CDR1 MDHEN, CDR2 SYDVKM. CDR3 coding DNA: TGTGCCAGCAGTTCCCCGTTCTACGAGCAGTACTTC. Amino acids: CASSSPFYEQYF.

This rearrangement joins TRBV21-1 to TRBJ1-1; the listed D gene, TRBD1, was not tested against the DNA. TRBV21-1 is a pseudogene segment. The CDR3 has 16 amino acids. This chain's CDR3 is CASSKATGFLNTEAFF. Here the CDR3 DNA reads TGTGCCAGCAGCAAAGCGACAGGTTTTTTGAACACTGAAGCTTTCTTT.

V is TRBV28 and J is TRBJ1-5, with D maybe TRBD1 (6 bases). The CDR3 sequence is 15 residues long. Trimming shortened V by 7 bases and J by 6 bases, and 19 bases separated the two germline ends. Germline V gives CDR1 MDHEN, CDR2 SYDVKM. This CDR3 is CASTGGWGWIQPQHF. The DNA for the CDR3 is TGTGCCAGCACGGGGGGCTGGGGGTGGATTCAGCCCCAGCATTTT.

The J gene is TRBJ1-4, the V gene TRBV3-1 (or the pseudogene TRBV3-2); no clear D gene. The CDR3 runs to 14 residues. The V gene's germline CDR1 is LGHDT and CDR2 YNNKEL (reference sequence). Trimming shortened V by 3 bases and J by 7 bases, and 12 bases separated the two germline ends. The CDR3 region is CASSHHEETEKLFF. In DNA, the CDR3 is TGTGCCAGCAGCCACCATGAGGAGACTGAAAAACTGTTTTTT.

This clone was recorded a few times. This chain uses TRBV28 with TRBJ2-7, with D tentatively TRBD2 (5 bases). Germline V gene sequence: CDR1 MDHEN, CDR2 SYDVKM. The CDR3 spans 14 residues. Trimming took off 5 bases at V and 8 bases at J, with 19 bases between the two ends. CDR3 DNA: TGTGCCAGCAGTCTCCCGGAGGCGGCCCTCCAGCAGTACTTC. Translated: CASSLPEAALQQYF.

The genes are TRBV7-6 and TRBJ2-3; 10 positions match TRBD1. CDR3 length: 15 amino acids. Germline CDR1 is SGHVS and CDR2 is FNYEAQ. The V segment lost 5 bases and the J segment 4 bases; nucleotides outside the gene matches: 6. CDR3 DNA: TGTGCCAGCAGCACCGGGACAGGGGTTTCAGATACGCAGTATTTT. It translates to CASSTGTGVSDTQYF.